This T cell receptor (beta chain) appears in the sequencing data of a study of T-cell memory formation after mild COVID-19. Study summary: Clusters were largely donor specific.

CDR1 and CDR2 from the germline V gene are SEHNR and FQNEAQ (reference sequence). The CDR3 runs to 17 residues. Trimming took off 5 bases at V and 3 bases at J, with 23 bases between the two ends. General observations from the study: Cross-reactive memory apparently joined, as some responding clones appeared in pre-infection memory.

This clonotype has more than one count but fewer than ten. Its specificity is unknown. TCRdb re-derived calls from the 5' RACE reads in MiXCR, one entry per CDR3 protein. This sample carries about 470,000 distinct CDR3 sequences, roughly 20% of them seen once, and the ten largest clones take roughly 12%. This chain connects TRBV7-9 to TRBJ2-7; the D call may be TRBD1 or TRBD2 (6 bases each). The sample consisted of PBMCs or a T cell subset sorted from them (not recorded which). The source is an adult woman who had mild COVID-19 (a few samples of this study predate the infection). Cell type and time point are not known. The CDR3: CASSGGRRGGRYYEQYF. In DNA form, the CDR3 reads TGTGCCAGCAGCGGGGGGCGGCGGGGAGGAAGATACTACGAGCAGTACTTC.